This TCR beta chain was found in a study of blood T cell repertoires in COVID-19. Background on the study: Sites in the United States, Italy and Spain provided acute and convalescent COVID-19 samples. PBMCs, B-cell-depleted T cells, or T cells were the source of the cDNA or gDNA that made up the material.

The CDR3 loop spans 14 amino acids. Germline V gene sequence: CDR1 LNHDA, CDR2 SQIVND (reference sequence). Trimming pared 5 bases from V and 0 bases from J, leaving 10 bases between. Authors' analysis steps: Counts of nucleated cells, estimated from reference gene primer amplification, were obtained. This table comes from immunoSEQ multiplex PCR, and its TCRdb copy is limited to in-frame clones, with some not included. V and J calls and clone size are those listed in that table; D and trimming were worked out from the DNA. The table lists about 190,000 clones, more than 60% of them singletons. The receptor's source is a woman in her forties or fifties with acute or convalescent COVID-19. The gene calls are TRBV19 and TRBJ1-1; D uncertain. Source material: peripheral blood. The CDR3 coding sequence is TGTGCCAGTAGTCTCATCACAATGAACACTGAAGCTTTCTTT. Translated: CASSLITMNTEAFF.